The rows below give T cell receptor beta chains drawn from one sample of a study of technical replicates of blood from a few donors. Generated by immunoSEQ multiplex PCR, the TCRdb table keeps only in-frame clones and is missing some. This repertoire shows roughly 80,000 clones, approximately 91% found once; its top ten account for less than 0.5%. The sample taken for sequencing was T cells isolated from PBMCs. These receptors came from a human donor in good health. Each CDR3 is given with its conserved first and last residue.

v_gene: TRBV5-1; j_gene: TRBJ2-5; CDR3aa: CASNQGGEETQYF
v_gene: TRBV18; j_gene: TRBJ1-2; CDR3aa: CASSPDRDYGYTF
v_gene: TRBV2; j_gene: TRBJ2-3; CDR3aa: CASSEAISTDTQYF
v_gene: TRBV2; j_gene: TRBJ2-6; CDR3aa: CASSDSGASGANVLTF
v_gene: TRBV4-3; j_gene: TRBJ2-7; CDR3aa: CASSRTARYYEQYF
v_gene: TRBV4-2; j_gene: TRBJ2-5; CDR3aa: CASSLVAGEMYETQYF
v_gene: TRBV29-1; j_gene: TRBJ2-7; CDR3aa: CSVEARTSGEQYF
v_gene: TRBV10-1; j_gene: TRBJ2-5; CDR3aa: CASSESVAEETQYF
v_gene: TRBV2; j_gene: TRBJ2-1; CDR3aa: CASSEATAGGDEQFF
v_gene: TRBV19; j_gene: TRBJ2-6; CDR3aa: CASSNPGANVLTF
v_gene: TRBV5-4; j_gene: TRBJ2-7; CDR3aa: CASSWGGAEQYF
v_gene: TRBV20-1; j_gene: TRBJ2-1; CDR3aa: CSTGLYNEQFF
v_gene: TRBV4-3; j_gene: TRBJ1-1; CDR3aa: CASSHGQGMAEAFF
v_gene: TRBV4-1; j_gene: TRBJ2-2; CDR3aa: CASSQASGLGELFF
v_gene: TRBV19; j_gene: TRBJ1-5; CDR3aa: CASKDRGNQPQHF
v_gene: TRBV19; j_gene: TRBJ2-1; CDR3aa: CASSTGATGNNEQFF
v_gene: TRBV5-4; j_gene: TRBJ2-5; CDR3aa: CASSLVAGGEETQYF
v_gene: TRBV4-3; j_gene: TRBJ1-1; CDR3aa: CASSQALTGFRSTFF
v_gene: TRBV9; j_gene: TRBJ2-3; CDR3aa: CASSVDLRDTQYF
v_gene: TRBV20-1; j_gene: TRBJ2-3; CDR3aa: CSATGIDTQYF
v_gene: TRBV19; j_gene: TRBJ2-7; CDR3aa: CASSYRDTPYEQYF
v_gene: TRBV5-4; j_gene: TRBJ2-2; CDR3aa: CASSRSGLAGGELFF
v_gene: TRBV2; j_gene: TRBJ2-1; CDR3aa: CASSAAGVYNEQFF
v_gene: TRBV27; j_gene: TRBJ2-3; CDR3aa: CASSFTREADTQYF
v_gene: TRBV6-1; j_gene: TRBJ1-5; CDR3aa: CASDTISNQPQHF
v_gene: TRBV13; j_gene: TRBJ2-1; CDR3aa: CASSLYPVAGDGNEQFF
v_gene: TRBV2; j_gene: TRBJ2-7; CDR3aa: CASSEAGGAYEQYF
v_gene: TRBV29-1; j_gene: TRBJ2-3; CDR3aa: CSVEGPGGTDTQYF
v_gene: TRBV7-9; j_gene: TRBJ1-4; CDR3aa: CASSPPGRGGEKLFF
v_gene: TRBV5-1; j_gene: TRBJ2-5; CDR3aa: CASSLFGTEETQYF
v_gene: TRBV9; j_gene: TRBJ2-1; CDR3aa: CASSASNPNEQFF